This paragraph covers one TCR beta chain sequence. This clone has more than one count but fewer than ten. Its antigen is not yet known. There are no base qualities to consult, and no much larger clone falls within one base. Using the deep immunoSEQ assay, multiplex PCR amplified TCR CDR3 regions from genomic DNA. Extracted genomic DNA from each cell subset was distributed evenly across all wells of several immunoSEQ 96-well plates, and each plate was treated as a replicate. For sorted subsets, each replicate PCR was loaded with 200 ng genomic DNA, equivalent to some 27,000 T cell genomes. The purified libraries were quantified using a Qubit 3.0 fluorometer, sized with a Bioanalyzer 2100, and then quantified again using the KAPA Library Quantification kit. Every immunoSEQ 96-well plate was sequenced on a separate single-read 150-cycle Illumina NextSeq 550 flow cell. Per the source publication's procedure: Because the immunoSEQ output held only junctional sequences and lacked quality scores, the filtering could not match the filtering applied to full-length reads. To assign V/J genes and CDR3, sequences were annotated against IMGT germline references using PyIR, a Python wrapper for IgBLAST v1.9. Reads with weak V/J assignments (E-value above 1e-6), missing CDR3, stop codons, out-of-frame junctions, or ambiguous translated residues were removed. A V3J clonotype was defined by an identical inferred V gene, J gene, and CDR3 amino acid sequence. Percentage overlap between repertoires was calculated by dividing the number of shared unique clonotypes by the size of the smaller repertoire. Repertoire richness was assessed with RTK rarefaction, the Chao1 estimator, and Recon v2.1 estimates of unobserved clonotypes. Generation probabilities were computed with OLGA for all TCRbeta clonotypes obtained by the gDNA method from several donors. Sourced from immuneACCESS, this table was stored by TCRdb with only in-frame sequences that have V and J called. A share of the clones is absent; for the studies checked, an unresolved V gene accounts for under half, and the remainder has no known explanation. The DNA gave D and trimming, while V, J and clone size come from that table. The sample table shows around 720,000 clones, and around 78% are seen once. Roughly 2% of the sample lies in the top ten.

Donors were healthy HIV-negative adults with no recently reported acute infections or vaccinations. All donors were Caucasian adults living in Nashville, Tennessee, USA. CD4+ T cells were enriched through magnetic negative selection, after which naive cells were positively selected on CD45RA and the remaining negative fraction served as the memory subset. After blood collection by leukapheresis, PBMCs were isolated using Ficoll-Histopaque density gradient centrifugation and then cryopreserved in the vapor phase of liquid nitrogen. Analytical flow cytometry was used to check the purity and quantity of every magnetically sorted T cell population. Genomic DNA was isolated from each sorted fraction and quantified by UV absorbance on a Nanodrop 2000c. The CDR3 sequence holds 15 residues, the cysteine and phenylalanine included. Only CDR3 DNA remains: 45 bases, in frame from the first base. Trimming removed 8 bases from V and 2 bases from J; the gene matches leave 8 bases unexplained. The germline V gene gives CDR1 as SNHLY and CDR2 as FYNNEI.

The sample comes from a study of shared clonotypes between healthy human individuals (dated by TCRdb to 2020 to 2022). Background for the entire study: A few men and a couple of women, aged 18 to 49 years, made up the cohort. For each donor, CD4 naive and CD4 memory were each given three plates, CD8 naive was given two plates, and CD8 memory was given one plate. To estimate repertoire size and how much clonotype sharing occurs between individuals, the study deeply sequenced the blood TCR repertoires of several healthy adults. To increase sequencing depth and limit assay-specific biases, TCR repertoire library preparation and sequencing were carried out by different laboratories using diverse techniques. Between about 0.9 and 9 billion PBMCs per donor were obtained by leukapheresis. What the authors observed across the whole study: Even with the large sequencing depth, rarefaction of the sorted-subset datasets indicated that sequencing was incomplete. Because the study included only a small number of donors, the genetic and exposure-history diversity represented was limited. Naive subsets generally had larger estimated clonotype richness than memory subsets. Sampling was limited to blood, and TCR repertoires in tissue likely differ from TCR repertoires in blood. Sharing across several donors was observed for approximately 4.6% of naive CD4, under 4% of naive CD8, roughly 2.4% of memory CD4, and roughly 0.4% of memory CD8 clonotypes. Pairwise subsampling led to the expectation that sequencing depth would affect the degree of clonotype sharing among donors. Clonotypes shared by all four sorted-subset donors showed higher generation probabilities than non-shared clonotypes.

The sample taken for sequencing was memory CD4+ T cells sorted from blood. The cell subset or site label, as the study defines it: CD45RA-negative fraction. The sequence is built from TRBV2 and TRBJ2-7, with 11 junctional bases fitting TRBD2. This sequence originates from a woman younger than 45 in good health. In nucleotide form, the sequence is TGTGCCAGCGTAGCTTTGACTAGCGGGGCCTACGAGCAGTACTTC. This sequence encodes CASVALTSGAYEQYF.